This T cell receptor beta chain was retrieved from a study of shared clonotypes between healthy human individuals. For the study at large: Each donor's CD8 memory used one plate, CD8 naive two, each CD4 subset three. Study-wide results and caveats: The study sampled only blood, and tissue repertoires likely differ.

Over several immunoSEQ plates, each subset's genomic DNA was distributed in even portions. Only in-frame clones appear in the TCRdb table, and some are missing; sequencing was by immunoSEQ multiplex PCR. This table holds hundreds of thousands of clones, 74% found once. Regarding this clone: The antigen is not known. One junction end disagrees with the germline gene, perhaps due to a read error.

This CDR3 is built from 16 residues. Germline CDR1 MNHNS, CDR2 SASEGT. This TCR was recovered from a woman aged 25 to 39 in good health. The sample comprised memory CD4+ T cells sorted from blood. Regarding subset: CD45RA-negative fraction. The chain couples TRBV6-1 to TRBJ2-7, with unresolved D. The CDR3 DNA sequence: TGTGCCAGCAGCGAAGGACCGGGCCCCACCCCCTACGAGCAGTACTTC. It is translated as CASSEGPGPTPYEQYF.